This passage covers 16 T cell receptor beta chains from one sample sequenced in a study of cytomegalovirus exposure and HLA in healthy donors. PCR was performed using 60 Vbeta and 13 Jbeta primers. Profiled with immunoSEQ multiplex PCR; TCRdb holds only in-frame clones, not every one. The sample has 150,000 to 170,000 clones; more than 75% are singletons. Specimen: PBMCs. These receptors were taken from a woman aged 40 to 49 in good health and CMV-seropositive.

V is TRBV6-5 and J is TRBJ1-1; 12 bases agree with TRBD1. The junction had 4 bases not matched to a gene; V was cut back by 6 bases and J by 8 bases. Germline lookup yields CDR1 MNHEY and CDR2 SVGAGI. There are 13 residues in the CDR3. DNA of the CDR3: TGTGCCAGCAGAGCCGGGACAGGGGGCGAAGCTTTCTTT. Residues: CASRAGTGGEAFF.

V gene TRBV27 combines with J gene TRBJ1-2; D might be TRBD1 (6 bases). Germline V gives CDR1 MNHEY, CDR2 SMNVEV (reference sequence). The V and J ends lost 5 bases and 0 bases respectively, with 19 bases between them. The CDR3 loop spans 17 amino acids. CDR3 DNA: TGTGCCAGCAGTCCACGGGGGGCCGCGGTACCTAACTATGGCTACACCTTC. Translating gives CASSPRGAAVPNYGYTF.

This sequence joins TRBV7-9 and TRBJ1-3; TRBD1 is a possible D gene (5 bases). Germline CDR1 SEHNR, CDR2 FQNEAQ (reference sequence). There are 16 residues in the CDR3. V dropped 1 base and J dropped 0 bases, with 10 bases sitting between them. CDR3 loop: CASSLGGADSGNTIYF. DNA of the CDR3: TGTGCCAGCAGCTTAGGCGGGGCAGACTCTGGAAACACCATATATTTT.

The chain employs TRBV28 and TRBJ2-3; perhaps TRBD2 as D (5 bases). V was shortened by 6 bases and J by 9 bases, with 19 bases between the two germline ends. Germline values: CDR1 MDHEN, CDR2 SYDVKM. CDR3 length equals 14 residues. Here the CDR3 DNA reads TGTGCCAGCAGGCCGCTCCGGGATCTAGGAACGCAGTATTTT. Protein sequence: CASRPLRDLGTQYF.

The chain recombines TRBV14 with TRBJ2-6; 11 bases are a match to TRBD1. J lost 1 base, V lost 2 bases, and 4 bases had no gene match. The germline V gene has CDR1 SGHDN and CDR2 FVKESK. CDR3 length: 18 residues. The CDR3: CASSQRDRGVSGANVLTF. As DNA, the CDR3 is TGTGCCAGCAGCCAAAGGGACAGGGGGGTTTCTGGGGCCAACGTCCTGACTTTC.

The V and J genes are TRBV5-3 and TRBJ1-5; TRBD1 matches 11 bases. TRBV5-3 is an ORF for which the function is uncertain. The CDR3 is made up of 18 amino acids. V was pared by 7 bases and J by 3 bases, with 15 bases of the junction left unmatched. CDR3 sequence: CARPTRTGGEPLNQPQHF. CDR3 DNA: TGTGCCAGACCCACCCGGACAGGGGGCGAACCCCTCAATCAGCCCCAGCATTTT.

Concerning this clone itself: Its ends do not fully match the called genes, so a read error is possible. V and J are TRBV7-7 and TRBJ2-5, with 7 bases lining up with TRBD1. Germline V gene lookup returns CDR1 SSHAT and CDR2 FNYEAQ (reference sequence). The CDR3 loop spans 14 amino acids. DNA of the CDR3: TGTGCTAGCAGCCCGACAGGGTTATCGGAGACCCAGTACTTC. It is translated as CASSPTGLSETQYF.

This CDR3 is CASSLATDEQFF. The CDR3 coding sequence is TGTGCCAGCAGCCTCGCCACGGATGAGCAGTTCTTC. The chain combines TRBV6-6 with TRBJ2-1; D is undetermined. Trimming stripped 6 bases from V and 8 bases from J, with 11 bases between. Germline CDR1 MNHNY, CDR2 SVGAGI (reference sequence). The CDR3 has 12 amino acids.

V and J are TRBV28 and TRBJ1-1; unclear D gene. Germline CDR1 reads MDHEN; CDR2 reads SYDVKM. Trimming removed 7 bases from V and 7 bases from J, with 10 bases in between. The CDR3 contains 11 residues. The CDR3 nucleotides are TGTGCCAGCATGGCGGTCCTTGAAGCTTTCTTT. This gives the protein CASMAVLEAFF.

The chain recombines TRBV19 with TRBJ1-5, with no clear D. Germline V CDR1 and CDR2: LNHDA, SQIVND (reference sequence). V was cut by 0 bases and J by 7 bases, with 13 bases left in between. There are 15 residues in the CDR3. The CDR3 bases are TGTGCCAGTAGTATAGACAGAACCCATAACCAGCCCCAGCATTTT. It yields the protein CASSIDRTHNQPQHF.

The chain recombines TRBV19 with TRBJ2-3; 7 nucleotides align to TRBD1. The germline CDR1 and CDR2 sequences are LNHDA and SQIVND (reference sequence). V shed 5 bases, J shed 3 bases, and the junction held 8 bases outside the gene matches. The length of the CDR3 is 15 residues. The CDR3 here is CASSPAETGTDTQYF. For the CDR3, the DNA is TGTGCCAGTAGTCCAGCAGAGACAGGGACAGATACGCAGTATTTT.

A remark on this clone: A junction boundary mismatches the germline segment, possibly from a read error. CDR3 nucleotides: TGTTCCAGCAGTCGACTAGTCGGCGAGCAGTACTTC. It yields the protein CSSSRLVGEQYF. The V call is TRBV7-9, the J call TRBJ2-7, with D possibly being TRBD2 (6 bases). The germline gives CDR1 SEHNR, CDR2 FQNEAQ (reference sequence). The CDR3 is 12 amino acids.

This clone has only one observation. The chain has TRBV14 and TRBJ2-5; 11 bases match TRBD2. CDR1 and CDR2 (germline): SGHDN, FVKESK. V shed 1 base, J shed 5 bases, and the junction held 3 bases outside the gene matches. The CDR3 has 15 residues. CDR3 sequence (DNA): TGTGCCAGCAGCCAAGCGACTAGCGGGATGGAGACCCAGTACTTC. Translation: CASSQATSGMETQYF. The full variable domain, in which reference TRBV14 and TRBJ2-5 provide the parts outside the CDR3, is EAGVTQFPSHSVIEKGQTVTLRCDPISGHDNLYWYRRVMGKEIKFLLHFVKESKQDESGMPNNRFLAERTGGTYSTLKVQPAELEDSGVYFCASSQATSGMETQYFGPGTRLLVL.

V usage is TRBV27 and J usage is TRBJ2-1; D not resolved. Trimming removed 4 bases from V and 8 bases from J, with 21 bases in between. Germline V CDR1 and CDR2: MNHEY, SMNVEV (reference sequence). The CDR3 spans 16 residues. The CDR3 DNA reads TGTGCCAGCAGTTCCCCTTCCAGGTTACGGTTTGATGAGCAGTTCTTC. As protein: CASSSPSRLRFDEQFF.

V and J are TRBV14 and TRBJ2-1; 8 nucleotides align to TRBD1. Germline lookup yields CDR1 SGHDN and CDR2 FVKESK. Trimming cost V 2 bases and J 7 bases; bases outside gene matches: 1. The length of the CDR3 is 13 residues. CDR3 nucleotides: TGTGCCAGCAGCCAACGACAGGGGAATGAGCAGTTCTTC. Residues: CASSQRQGNEQFF.

CDR3 bases: TGTGCCAGCAGCCAACTAGCGGGCGAGACCCAGTACTTC. Its translation is CASSQLAGETQYF. The rearrangement joins TRBV7-9 to TRBJ2-5; TRBD2 matches 9 bases. The J segment lost 5 bases and the V segment lost 5 bases, leaving 3 bases of the junction unmatched. Germline-derived CDR1 and CDR2 are SEHNR and FQNEAQ (reference sequence). CDR3 length: 13 amino acids.